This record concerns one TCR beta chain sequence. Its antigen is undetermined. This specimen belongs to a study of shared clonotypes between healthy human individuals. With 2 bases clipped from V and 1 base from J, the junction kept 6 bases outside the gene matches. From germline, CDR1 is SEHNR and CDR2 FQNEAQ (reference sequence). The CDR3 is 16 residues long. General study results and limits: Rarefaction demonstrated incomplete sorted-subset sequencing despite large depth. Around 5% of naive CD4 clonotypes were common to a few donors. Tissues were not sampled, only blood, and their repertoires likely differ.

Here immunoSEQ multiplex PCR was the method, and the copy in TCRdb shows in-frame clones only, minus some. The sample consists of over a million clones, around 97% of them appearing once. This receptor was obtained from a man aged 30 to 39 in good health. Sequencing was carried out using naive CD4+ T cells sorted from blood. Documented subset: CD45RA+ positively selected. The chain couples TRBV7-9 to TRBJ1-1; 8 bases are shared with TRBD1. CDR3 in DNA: TGTGCCAGCAGCTTATGGGCTGGACAGGGGAACACTGAAGCTTTCTTT. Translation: CASSLWAGQGNTEAFF.